This is a list of T cell receptor beta chains from one sample in a study of T-cell memory formation after mild COVID-19. TCRdb recomputed calls from the 5' RACE reads with MiXCR, one row per CDR3 protein. The sample lists under 300,000 distinct CDR3 sequences; roughly 8.2% were seen once. The material sequenced was PBMCs or a T cell subset sorted from them (not recorded which). The receptors stem from a man younger than 35 who had mild COVID-19 (a few samples of this study predate the infection). Cell type and time point are not known. Each CDR3 is given without its conserved first and last residue. Fields, in order: V gene, D gene, CDR3 protein. A D gene is named only where the DNA matches it firmly.

TRBV7-8 TRBD1 ASSLASGGGYGYT
TRBV7-2 - ASSLGLPNTMRQF
TRBV5-1 - ASSLTPAHQETQY
TRBV4-2 TRBD2 ASSQVAGRLTDTQY
TRBV5-6 - ASSLGATPAPD
TRBV7-3 - ASSLSRAGRGETQY
TRBV7-9 - ASSSDRRDQPQH
TRBV5-6 - ASSLEGNRYEQY
TRBV14 - ASSQVGGETQY
TRBV14 - ASSQGSWEKAF
TRBV6-1 TRBD1 ASSDGQGSPYSNQPQH
TRBV9 - ASSAGGNYGYT
TRBV9 - ASSALEWANVLT
TRBV27 - ASSLSVTVQPQH
TRBV5-1 TRBD1 ASSAGTGYVNEQF
TRBV29-1 - SVTDRSWGEQY